This T cell receptor (beta chain) was captured in a study of OX40 agonist ivuxolimab in advanced cancers. Patients with a history of autoimmune disease or on systemic immunosuppression were excluded. Measured with immunoSEQ multiplex PCR; TCRdb has only the in-frame clones, and not every one. The sample records about 99,000 clones, about 91% being singletons. Remarks on this clone: Antigen: not known.

Whole-study results and caveats: Researchers did not establish what antigens the expanded peripheral T cells target.

CDR1 is LNHDA and CDR2 is SQIVND in the germline V gene (reference sequence). The CDR3 has 13 residues. V lost 7 bases to trimming and J lost 0 bases, with 9 bases between them. The rearrangement joins TRBV19 to TRBJ1-2; D is unresolved. The starting material was CD4+ or CD8+ T cells sorted from blood, obtained in a trial of the OX40 agonist ivuxolimab. The clonotype originates from an adult with an advanced solid tumor such as melanoma, head and neck, liver or kidney cancer. Here the CDR3 reads CASKARTNYGYTF. Written as DNA, the CDR3 is TGTGCCAGTAAGGCAAGAACTAACTATGGCTACACCTTC.